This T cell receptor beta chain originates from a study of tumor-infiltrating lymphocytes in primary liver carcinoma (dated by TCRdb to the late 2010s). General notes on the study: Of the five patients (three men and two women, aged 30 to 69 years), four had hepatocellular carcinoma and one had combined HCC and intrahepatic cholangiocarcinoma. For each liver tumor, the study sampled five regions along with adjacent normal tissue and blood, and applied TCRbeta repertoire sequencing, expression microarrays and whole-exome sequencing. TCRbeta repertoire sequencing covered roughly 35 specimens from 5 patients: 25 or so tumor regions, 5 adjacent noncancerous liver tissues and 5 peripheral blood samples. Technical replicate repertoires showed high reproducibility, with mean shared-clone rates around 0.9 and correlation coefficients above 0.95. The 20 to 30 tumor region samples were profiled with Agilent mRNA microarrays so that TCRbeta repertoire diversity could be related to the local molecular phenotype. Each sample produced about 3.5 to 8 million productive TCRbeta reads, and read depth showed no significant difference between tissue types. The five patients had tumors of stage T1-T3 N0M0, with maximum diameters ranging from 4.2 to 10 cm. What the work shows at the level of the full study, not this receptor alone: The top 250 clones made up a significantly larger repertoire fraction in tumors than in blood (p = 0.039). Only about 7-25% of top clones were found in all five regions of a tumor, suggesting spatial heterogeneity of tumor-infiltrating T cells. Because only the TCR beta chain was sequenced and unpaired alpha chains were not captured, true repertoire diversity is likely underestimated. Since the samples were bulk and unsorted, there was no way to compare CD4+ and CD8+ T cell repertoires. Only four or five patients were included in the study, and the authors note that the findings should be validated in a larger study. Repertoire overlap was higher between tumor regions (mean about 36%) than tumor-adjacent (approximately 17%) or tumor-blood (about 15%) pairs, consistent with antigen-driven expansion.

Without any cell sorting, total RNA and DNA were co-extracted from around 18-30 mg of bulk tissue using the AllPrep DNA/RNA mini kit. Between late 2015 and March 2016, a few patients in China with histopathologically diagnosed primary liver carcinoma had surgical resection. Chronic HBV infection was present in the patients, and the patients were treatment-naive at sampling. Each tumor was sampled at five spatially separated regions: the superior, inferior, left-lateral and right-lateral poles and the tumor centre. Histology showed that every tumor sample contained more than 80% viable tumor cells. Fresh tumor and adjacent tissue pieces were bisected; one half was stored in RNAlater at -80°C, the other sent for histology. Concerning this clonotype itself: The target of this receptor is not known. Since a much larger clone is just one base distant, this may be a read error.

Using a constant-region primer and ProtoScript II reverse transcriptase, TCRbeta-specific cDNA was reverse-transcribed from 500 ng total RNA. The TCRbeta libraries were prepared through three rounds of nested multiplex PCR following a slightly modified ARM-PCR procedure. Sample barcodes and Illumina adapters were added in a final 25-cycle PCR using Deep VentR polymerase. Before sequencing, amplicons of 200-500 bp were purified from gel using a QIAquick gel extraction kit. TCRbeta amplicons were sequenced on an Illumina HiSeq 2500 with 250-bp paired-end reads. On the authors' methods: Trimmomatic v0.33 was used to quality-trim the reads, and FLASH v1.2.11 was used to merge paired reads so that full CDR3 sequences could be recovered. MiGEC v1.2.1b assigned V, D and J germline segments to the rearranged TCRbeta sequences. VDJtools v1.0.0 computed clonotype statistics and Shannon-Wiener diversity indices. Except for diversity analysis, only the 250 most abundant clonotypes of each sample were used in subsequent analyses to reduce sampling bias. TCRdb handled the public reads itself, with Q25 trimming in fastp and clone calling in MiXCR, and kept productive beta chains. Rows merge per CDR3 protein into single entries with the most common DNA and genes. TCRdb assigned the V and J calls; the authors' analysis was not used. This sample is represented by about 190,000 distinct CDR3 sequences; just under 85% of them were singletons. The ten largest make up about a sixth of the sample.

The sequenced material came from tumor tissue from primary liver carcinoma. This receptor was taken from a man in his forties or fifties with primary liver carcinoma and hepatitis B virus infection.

At the DNA level, the sequence is TGTGCCAGCAGCACCCAATTGGCAGATACGCAGTATTTT. It codes for CASSTQLADTQYF. Recombination connected TRBV7-8 to TRBJ2-3; no D gene is confidently identified. Measured from the cysteine to the phenylalanine, the CDR3 is 13 residues long. Kept here is only the CDR3 DNA, which spans 39 bases and is read in frame from base 1. V lost 5 bases and J lost 4 bases; the stretch between them is 10 bases long. CDR1 SGHVS and CDR2 FQNEAQ are derived from the germline V gene.